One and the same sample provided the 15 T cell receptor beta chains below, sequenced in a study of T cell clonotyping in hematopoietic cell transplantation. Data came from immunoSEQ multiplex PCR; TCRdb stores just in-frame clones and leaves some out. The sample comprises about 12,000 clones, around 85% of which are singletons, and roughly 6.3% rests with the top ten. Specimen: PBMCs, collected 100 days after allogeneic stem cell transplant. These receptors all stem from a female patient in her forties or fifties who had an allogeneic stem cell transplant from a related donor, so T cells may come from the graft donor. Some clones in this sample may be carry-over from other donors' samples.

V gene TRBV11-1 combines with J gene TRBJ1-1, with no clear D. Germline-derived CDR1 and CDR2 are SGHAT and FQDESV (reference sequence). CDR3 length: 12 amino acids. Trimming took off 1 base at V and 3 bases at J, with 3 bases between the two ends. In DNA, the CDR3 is TGTGCCAGCAGCTTAGTGGACACTGAAGCTTTCTTT. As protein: CASSLVDTEAFF.

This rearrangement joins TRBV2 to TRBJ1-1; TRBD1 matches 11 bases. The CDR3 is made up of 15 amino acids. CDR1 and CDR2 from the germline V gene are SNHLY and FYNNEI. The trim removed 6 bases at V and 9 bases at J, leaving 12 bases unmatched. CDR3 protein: CASRRTGGGVVKAFF. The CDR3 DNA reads TGTGCCAGCAGACGGACAGGGGGCGGTGTGGTGAAAGCTTTCTTT.

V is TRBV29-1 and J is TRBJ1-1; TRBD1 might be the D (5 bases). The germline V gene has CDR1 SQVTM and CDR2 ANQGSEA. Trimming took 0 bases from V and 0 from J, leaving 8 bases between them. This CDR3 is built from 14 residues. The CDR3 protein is CSVEDEGLNTEAFF. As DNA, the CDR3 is TGCAGCGTTGAAGATGAGGGGCTGAACACTGAAGCTTTCTTT.

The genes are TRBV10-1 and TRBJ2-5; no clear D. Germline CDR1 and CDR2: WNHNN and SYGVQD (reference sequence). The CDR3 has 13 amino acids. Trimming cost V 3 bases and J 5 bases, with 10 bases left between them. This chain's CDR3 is CASSDIDRETQYF. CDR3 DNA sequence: TGCGCCAGCAGTGATATCGACCGGGAGACCCAGTACTTC.

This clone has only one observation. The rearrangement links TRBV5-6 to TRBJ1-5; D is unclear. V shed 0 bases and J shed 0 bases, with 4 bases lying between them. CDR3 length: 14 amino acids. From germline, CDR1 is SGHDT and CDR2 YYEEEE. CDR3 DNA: TGTGCCAGCAGCTTGGACGCTAGCAATCAGCCCCAGCATTTT. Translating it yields CASSLDASNQPQHF.

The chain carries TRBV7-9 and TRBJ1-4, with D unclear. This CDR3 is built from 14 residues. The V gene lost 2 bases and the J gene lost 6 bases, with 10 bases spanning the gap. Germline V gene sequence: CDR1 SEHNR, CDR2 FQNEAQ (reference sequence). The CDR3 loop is CASSLRREDEKLFF. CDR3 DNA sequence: TGTGCCAGCAGCTTAAGGAGGGAAGATGAAAAACTGTTTTTT.

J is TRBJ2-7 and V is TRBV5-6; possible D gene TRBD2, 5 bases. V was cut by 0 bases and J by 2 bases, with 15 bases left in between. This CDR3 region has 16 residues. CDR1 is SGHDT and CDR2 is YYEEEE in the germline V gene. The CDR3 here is CASSLETGKLPYEQYF. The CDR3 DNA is TGTGCCAGCAGCTTGGAAACGGGAAAACTCCCCTACGAGCAGTACTTC.

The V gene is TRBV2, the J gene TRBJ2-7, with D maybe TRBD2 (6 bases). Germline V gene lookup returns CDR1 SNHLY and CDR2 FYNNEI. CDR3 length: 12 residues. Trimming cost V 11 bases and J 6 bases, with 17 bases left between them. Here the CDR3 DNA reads TGTGCCGGAGGGGTGGGGACGGGCGAGCAGTACTTC. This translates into CAGGVGTGEQYF.

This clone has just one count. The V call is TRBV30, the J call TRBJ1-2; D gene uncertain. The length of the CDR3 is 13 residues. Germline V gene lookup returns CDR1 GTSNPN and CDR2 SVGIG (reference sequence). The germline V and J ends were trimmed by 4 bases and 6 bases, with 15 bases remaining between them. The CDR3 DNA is TGTGCCTGGAACCTGAGGTCGTCCCATGGCTACACCTTC. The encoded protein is CAWNLRSSHGYTF.

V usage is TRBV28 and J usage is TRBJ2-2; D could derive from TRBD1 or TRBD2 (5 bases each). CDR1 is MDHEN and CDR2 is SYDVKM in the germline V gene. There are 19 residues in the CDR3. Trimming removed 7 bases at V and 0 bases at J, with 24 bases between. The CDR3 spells CASTLPRDGASPNTGELFF. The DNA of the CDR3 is TGTGCCAGCACCCTTCCCCGGGACGGAGCCTCTCCGAACACCGGGGAGCTGTTTTTT.

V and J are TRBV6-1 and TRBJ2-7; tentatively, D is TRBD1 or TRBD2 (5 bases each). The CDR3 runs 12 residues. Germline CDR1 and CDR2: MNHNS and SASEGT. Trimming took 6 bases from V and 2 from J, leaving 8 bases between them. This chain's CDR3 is CASRGEAYEQYF. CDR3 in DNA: TGTGCCAGCAGGGGGGAAGCCTACGAGCAGTACTTC.

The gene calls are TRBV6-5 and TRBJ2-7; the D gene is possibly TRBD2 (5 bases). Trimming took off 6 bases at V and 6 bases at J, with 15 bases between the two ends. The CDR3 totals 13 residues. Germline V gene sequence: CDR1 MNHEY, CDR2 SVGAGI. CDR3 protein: CASRPDYAPEQYF. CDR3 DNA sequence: TGTGCCAGCAGACCCGACTATGCCCCCGAGCAGTACTTC.

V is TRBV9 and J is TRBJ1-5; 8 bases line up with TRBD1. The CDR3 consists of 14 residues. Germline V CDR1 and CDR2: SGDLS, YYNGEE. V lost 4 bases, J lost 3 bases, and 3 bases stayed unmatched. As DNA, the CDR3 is TGTGCCAGCAGCAGGGGACAGGCCAATCAGCCCCAGCATTTT. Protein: CASSRGQANQPQHF.

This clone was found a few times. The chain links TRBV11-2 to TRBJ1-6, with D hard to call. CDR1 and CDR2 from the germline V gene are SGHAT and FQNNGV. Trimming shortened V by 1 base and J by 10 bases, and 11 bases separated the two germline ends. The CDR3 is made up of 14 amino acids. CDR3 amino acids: CASSLAAQTSPLHF. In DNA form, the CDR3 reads TGTGCCAGCAGCTTAGCCGCCCAGACCTCACCCCTCCACTTT. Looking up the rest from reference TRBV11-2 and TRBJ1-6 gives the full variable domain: EAGVAQSPRYKIIEKRQSVAFWCNPISGHATLYWYQQILGQGPKLLIQFQNNGVVDDSQLPKDRFSAERLKGVDSTLKIQPAKLEDSAVYLCASSLAAQTSPLHFGNGTRLTVT.

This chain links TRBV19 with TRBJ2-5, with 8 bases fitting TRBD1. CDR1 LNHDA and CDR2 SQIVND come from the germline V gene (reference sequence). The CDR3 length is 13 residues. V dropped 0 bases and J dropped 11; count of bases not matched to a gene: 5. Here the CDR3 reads CASSIDFQGAQYF. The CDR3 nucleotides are TGTGCCAGTAGTATAGATTTCCAGGGGGCGCAGTACTTC.